A single sample is the source of the 16 T cell receptor beta chains below, sequenced in a study of cytomegalovirus exposure and HLA in healthy donors. 60 Vbeta and 13 Jbeta primers were used in PCR. The data were produced by immunoSEQ multiplex PCR, yet TCRdb's version contains in-frame clones alone and is incomplete. The sample has 150,000 to 200,000 clones, 75% to 90% seen once; the top ten hold 1.5% to 2%. The material sequenced was PBMCs. The receptors were gathered from a young woman in good health and CMV-seronegative.

This clone was found a few times. The V gene is TRBV5-1, the J gene TRBJ2-3; 8 nucleotides match TRBD2. CDR3 length: 14 residues. Trimming took 4 bases from V and 6 from J; bases not matched to a gene: 7. Per the germline V gene, CDR1 is SGHRS and CDR2 is YFSETQ. The CDR3 DNA reads TGCGCCAGCAGCACGAGCGGGGGCGCGGATACGCAGTATTTT. Its protein is CASSTSGGADTQYF. The entire variable domain, with the rest obtained from reference TRBV5-1 and TRBJ2-3, is as follows: KAGVTQTPRYLIKTRGQQVTLSCSPISGHRSVSWYQQTPGQGLQFLFEYFSETQRNKGNFPGRFSGRQFSNSRSEMNVSTLELGDSALYLCASSTSGGADTQYFGPGTRLTVL.

This clone came up a few times. The gene calls are TRBV28 and TRBJ2-7; 11 bases line up with TRBD1. The J segment lost 1 base and the V segment lost 7 bases, leaving 6 bases of the junction unmatched. There are 15 residues in the CDR3. The V gene's germline CDR1 is MDHEN and CDR2 SYDVKM. The CDR3 DNA reads TGTGCCAGCACCGTCGGGACAGGGGGGTCCTACGAGCAGTACTTC. Translating gives CASTVGTGGSYEQYF.

J is TRBJ2-2 and V is TRBV10-1, with 10 nucleotides matching TRBD1. Germline CDR1 reads WNHNN; CDR2 reads SYGVQD (reference sequence). V lost 3 bases, J lost 5 bases, and 6 bases stayed unmatched. The CDR3 contains 16 residues. CDR3 coding DNA: TGCGCCAGCAGTGATTCGGGACAGGGGCGAACCGGGGAGCTGTTTTTT. Its translation is CASSDSGQGRTGELFF.

This sequence joins TRBV10-3 and TRBJ1-1; 9 bases agree with TRBD1. The germline CDR1 and CDR2 sequences are ENHRY and SYGVKD. The CDR3 runs to 14 residues. V shed 6 bases and J 7 bases; nucleotides not matched to a gene: 9. CDR3 in amino acids: CAIRKRTGVGEAFF. The CDR3 DNA sequence: TGTGCCATCAGGAAAAGGACAGGGGTAGGTGAAGCTTTCTTT.

The rearrangement joins TRBV27 to TRBJ1-6, with 7 bases that match TRBD1. The CDR3 contains 14 residues. Germline assignment: CDR1 MNHEY and CDR2 SMNVEV (reference sequence). V lost 6 bases, J lost 9 bases, and 8 bases stayed unmatched. Here the CDR3 DNA reads TGTGCCAGCAGAACAGGGGTTGACGGTTCACCCCTCCACTTT. Protein sequence: CASRTGVDGSPLHF.

This clone appeared once. The chain is built from TRBV7-9 and TRBJ2-7; 9 bases fit TRBD1. This CDR3 contains 15 residues. CDR1 is SEHNR, CDR2 FQNEAQ, per germline (reference sequence). V lost 5 bases, J lost 0 bases, and 5 bases stayed unmatched. CDR3: CASSPKDRGSYEQYF. CDR3 nucleotides: TGTGCCAGCAGCCCCAAGGACAGGGGCTCCTACGAGCAGTACTTC.

A remark on this clone: The same CDR3 also results from other DNA sequences found in this sample. The chain recombines TRBV5-1 with TRBJ2-5, with 12 bases matching TRBD1. The CDR3 consists of 14 residues. From germline, CDR1 is SGHRS and CDR2 YFSETQ. The V and J ends lost 4 bases and 5 bases, in that order; junction bases with no gene match: 3. The CDR3 here is CASSPGTGGETQYF. CDR3 bases: TGCGCCAGCAGCCCCGGGACAGGGGGCGAGACCCAGTACTTC. The full variable domain, completed using reference TRBV5-1 and TRBJ2-5, is KAGVTQTPRYLIKTRGQQVTLSCSPISGHRSVSWYQQTPGQGLQFLFEYFSETQRNKGNFPGRFSGRQFSNSRSEMNVSTLELGDSALYLCASSPGTGGETQYFGPGTRLLVL.

This clone was counted a single time. The chain employs TRBV15 and TRBJ2-5, with 10 bases lining up with TRBD2. This CDR3 has 16 amino acids. CDR1 is LNHNV and CDR2 is YYDKDF in the germline V gene (reference sequence). Unmatched junction bases numbered 6, after V lost 2 bases and J lost 3 bases. This CDR3 reads CATSRTRTSGKETQYF. CDR3 sequence (DNA): TGTGCCACCAGCAGAACCCGGACTAGCGGTAAAGAGACCCAGTACTTC.

The chain combines TRBV10-2 with TRBJ2-5; the match to TRBD2 covers 10 bases. This CDR3 contains 16 residues. CDR1 and CDR2 (germline): WSHSY, SAAADI. V trimming: 8 bases; J trimming: 2 bases; junction bases outside the gene matches: 11. CDR3 residues: CASEEPASGGQETQYF. The CDR3 nucleotides are TGCGCCAGCGAAGAACCGGCTAGCGGGGGTCAAGAGACCCAGTACTTC.

The sample holds one count of this clone. The chain recombines TRBV27 with TRBJ2-1; 8 nucleotides match TRBD2. Germline CDR1 reads MNHEY; CDR2 reads SMNVEV (reference sequence). The CDR3 length is 14 residues. V dropped 5 bases and J dropped 8; count of bases not matched to a gene: 8. For the CDR3, the DNA is TGTGCCAGCAGTCCCGGGACTAGACGTCATGAGCAGTTCTTC. It codes for CASSPGTRRHEQFF.

The chain recombines TRBV5-5 with TRBJ1-5, with TRBD1 identical over 7 bases. V shed 4 bases and J 3 bases; nucleotides not matched to a gene: 16. The germline CDR1 and CDR2 sequences are SGHKS and YYEKEE (reference sequence). CDR3 length: 18 residues. This chain's CDR3 is CASSPEPYRGRVNQPQHF. The CDR3 nucleotides are TGTGCCAGCAGCCCGGAACCGTACAGGGGCCGGGTCAATCAGCCCCAGCATTTT.

The chain has TRBV4-1 and TRBJ1-2, with unresolved D. The CDR3 runs to 16 residues. CDR1 is MGHRA, CDR2 YSYEKL, per germline. The V gene lost 0 bases and the J gene lost 2 bases, with 13 bases spanning the gap. The CDR3 here is CASSQDIAVPNYGYTF. The CDR3 bases are TGCGCCAGCAGCCAAGACATCGCGGTACCAAACTATGGCTACACCTTC.

V gene TRBV7-3 combines with J gene TRBJ2-7, with 9 bases matching TRBD2. Germline V gene lookup returns CDR1 SGHTA and CDR2 FQGTGA. V dropped 2 bases and J dropped 1; count of bases not matched to a gene: 12. This CDR3 is built from 18 residues. The CDR3 sequence: CASSLPVARLAGSYEQYF. The CDR3 nucleotides are TGTGCCAGCAGCTTACCCGTAGCGCGGCTAGCGGGATCCTACGAGCAGTACTTC.

V and J are TRBV18 and TRBJ2-1, with D perhaps matching TRBD2 (6 bases). The germline V gene has CDR1 KGHSH and CDR2 LQKENI. The CDR3 spans 13 residues. Trimming cost V 2 bases and J 8 bases, with 10 bases left between them. Written as DNA, the CDR3 is TGTGCCAGCTCACCAGGGGGAGGCGATGAGCAGTTCTTC. This translates into CASSPGGGDEQFF.

In its sample, this clone was seen once. The V call is TRBV10-3, the J call TRBJ2-5, with D perhaps matching TRBD1 (6 bases). The DNA end is a closer match to TRBJ2-7, so the J assignment may be wrong. Germline CDR1 and CDR2: ENHRY and SYGVKD. This CDR3 comprises 14 residues. CDR3 protein: CAISDDRSSYEQYF. The DNA for the CDR3 is TGTGCCATCAGTGATGACAGGAGCTCCTACGAGCAGTACTTC.

V usage is TRBV28 and J usage is TRBJ2-3; 9 bases fit TRBD2. Germline V lookup: CDR1 MDHEN, CDR2 SYDVKM. CDR3 length: 15 amino acids. V dropped 6 bases and J dropped 0; count of bases not matched to a gene: 4. In DNA, the CDR3 is TGTGCCAGCAGCCCCGGACTAGCGAGCACAGATACGCAGTATTTT. Its translation is CASSPGLASTDTQYF.